The T cell receptor beta chain described here comes from a study of blood T cell repertoires in COVID-19. At the level of the study: Both acute and convalescent COVID-19 samples were obtained from the United States, Italy and Spain. From T cells, B-cell-depleted T cells, or PBMCs came the material, which was cDNA or gDNA.

CDR3 length: 13 amino acids. The V end was cut by 1 base, the J end by 3 bases, with 6 bases between. CDR1 and CDR2 (germline): LGHNA, YNFKEQ. TCRdb's table, derived via immunoSEQ multiplex PCR, lists solely in-frame clones and lacks some. The data hold about 270,000 clones, with approximately 90% observed a single time. Recruitment covered about two dozen US areas and drew participants whose ages spanned roughly 18 to 89 years. The sequence was collected from a man aged 35 to 55 who had been exposed to COVID-19. The sample consisted of PBMCs or T cells enriched from blood (not recorded which). This chain uses TRBV4-2 with TRBJ1-1; the D gene is possibly TRBD1 (6 bases). The CDR3 loop is CASSQGTDTEAFF. The CDR3, as DNA: TGTGCCAGCAGCCAAGGGACAGACACTGAAGCTTTCTTT.